This T cell receptor beta chain was obtained from a study of blood T cell repertoires in COVID-19. Study as a whole: Spain, Italy and the United States supplied samples that represented acute and convalescent COVID-19. PBMCs, B-cell-depleted T cells, or T cells were the source of the cDNA or gDNA that made up the material.

Germline values: CDR1 SGHNT, CDR2 YENEEA. With V trimmed by 1 base and J by 5 bases, 10 bases remained unmatched. CDR3 size: 19 residues. Authors' methods: Nucleated cell counts were estimated from reference gene primer amplification. The method was immunoSEQ multiplex PCR; TCRdb's version includes in-frame clones alone and lacks a portion of them. D and trimming come from the DNA, and the V and J calls and clone size come from that table. The sample yields more than 300,000 clones, about 93% seen once. The chain recombines TRBV11-3 with TRBJ2-2; 13 bases line up with TRBD2. The specimen was peripheral blood. This TCR derives from a woman between 18 and 30 years old who had recovered from COVID-19. The CDR3 DNA reads as TGTGCCAGCAGCTTAGTCCTTTTAAGACTAGCGGGAGGAACCGGGGAGCTGTTTTTT. It encodes CASSLVLLRLAGGTGELFF.